The T cell receptor beta chain under discussion was sequenced for a study of T cells in narcolepsy. Repertoires were generated with immunoSEQ multiplex PCR, while TCRdb's copy carries only in-frame clones and drops some. The sample lists tens of thousands of clones; 82% were seen once. Unmatched junction bases numbered 5, after V lost 0 bases and J lost 4 bases. The CDR3 runs 15 residues. Per germline, CDR1 SGDLS and CDR2 YYNGEE. The source material was CD45RA- memory CD4+ T cells from PBMCs. This clonotype was obtained from a human donor with narcolepsy. The rearrangement links TRBV9 to TRBJ1-2, with 8 bases fitting TRBD1. Written as DNA, the CDR3 is TGTGCCAGCAGCGTAGAGGACAGGGCAGCCTATGGCTACACCTTC. Its translation: CASSVEDRAAYGYTF.